The clone carrying this TCR beta chain was detected ten times or more. No antigen is known for it. Each CDR3 protein is one row after TCRdb ran MiXCR on the multiplex PCR reads. The sample yields about 100,000 distinct CDR3 sequences, about 20% seen once. This entry is derived from a study of breast tumors, draining lymph nodes, adjacent tissues. Overall study findings and caveats: Luminal-like breast cancer showed significantly greater tumor-nontumor repertoire similarity than basal-like breast cancer did. Findings are consistent with lymph node origin and intratumoral expansion of most tumor T cells.

Axillary draining lymph nodes of breast cancer patients supplied the node samples. CDR1 is MNHEY and CDR2 is SVGAGI in the germline V gene. V shed 0 bases and J shed 8 bases, with 13 bases lying between them. This CDR3 region has 14 residues. The chain joins TRBV6-5 to TRBJ1-2; D unresolved. The receptor comes from a female donor with breast cancer. Some clones in this sample may be carry-over from other donors' samples. The sample taken for sequencing was axillary lymph node tissue. This chain's CDR3 is CASSYSVARGGYTF. The CDR3 DNA is TGTGCCAGCAGTTACTCGGTTGCCCGAGGCGGCTACACCTTC.